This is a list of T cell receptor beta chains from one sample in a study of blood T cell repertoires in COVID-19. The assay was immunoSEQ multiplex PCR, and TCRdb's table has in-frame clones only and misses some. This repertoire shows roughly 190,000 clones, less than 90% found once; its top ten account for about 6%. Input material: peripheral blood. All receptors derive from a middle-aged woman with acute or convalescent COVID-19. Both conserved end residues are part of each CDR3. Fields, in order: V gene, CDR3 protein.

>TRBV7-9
CASSSGSSRGEKLFF
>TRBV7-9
CASSLDSGSNEKLFF
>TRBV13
CASSLVLRERRKGQETQYF
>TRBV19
CASSMVGGAGTEAFF
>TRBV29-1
CSATGVGNTIYF
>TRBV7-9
CASSQLSGGYTF
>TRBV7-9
CASSLRTGDPRDEQFF
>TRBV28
CASSLIIGGGNTEAFF
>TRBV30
CAWSLGQETQYF
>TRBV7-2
CASSLWDSLISGANVLTF
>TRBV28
CASSLYRGPGALHF
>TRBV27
CASSPRQLYLYGYTF
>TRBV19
CASISGAYTGELFF
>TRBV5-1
CASSLAGVSEQYF
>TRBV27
CASSLRTGSGVGGYTF
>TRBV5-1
CASSLGSRTGILSEAFF
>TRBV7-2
CASSLVGSGAYNEQFF
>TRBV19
CASSMYGGGGTGELFF
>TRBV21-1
CASSKALCLASEAFF
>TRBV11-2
CASSATTGENTGELFF
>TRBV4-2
CASSPGTSYQETQYF
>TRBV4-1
CASSQDPLDSQGEKLFF
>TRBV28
CASSFGQGGGEQYF
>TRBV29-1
CSVGHPGTGAGNTIYF
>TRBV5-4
CASSPLSGGRMETQYF
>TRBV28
CASSLEGRNYEQYF
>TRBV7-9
CASSLGGQGAITGELFF
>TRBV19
CASSISEAPLHF
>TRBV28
CASSFQGSVSEQYF
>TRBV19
CASSKEASSEQFF
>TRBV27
CASRRASFVSYEQYF
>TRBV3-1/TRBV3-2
CASSLLGGGGQETQYF
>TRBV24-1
CATSDLVQGVTGELFF
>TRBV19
CASSIGVAVRTSGRALETQYF
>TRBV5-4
CASSKKQGAHSEQYF
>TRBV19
CASSIDRETSGRGGYNEQFF
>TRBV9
CASSVETESEQYF
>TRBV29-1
CSVEKEYEQYF
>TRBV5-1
CASSLSRTGGTGELFF
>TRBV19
CATTFQGVDYGYTF
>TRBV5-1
CASSWSFSGDGNTIYF
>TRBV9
CASSVGEGHNEQFF
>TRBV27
CASSWSRYSTYEQYF
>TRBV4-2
CASSQDNRGYGYTF
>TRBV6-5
CASSQGNYGYTF
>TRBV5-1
CASSLVGSLAGGPTFF
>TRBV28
CASSQWDRGTEAFF
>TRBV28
CASSLVNYGYTF
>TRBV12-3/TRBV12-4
CASRKNRVGYTF
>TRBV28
CASSLTGYNEQFF
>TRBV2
CASATPTGTPYNSPLHF